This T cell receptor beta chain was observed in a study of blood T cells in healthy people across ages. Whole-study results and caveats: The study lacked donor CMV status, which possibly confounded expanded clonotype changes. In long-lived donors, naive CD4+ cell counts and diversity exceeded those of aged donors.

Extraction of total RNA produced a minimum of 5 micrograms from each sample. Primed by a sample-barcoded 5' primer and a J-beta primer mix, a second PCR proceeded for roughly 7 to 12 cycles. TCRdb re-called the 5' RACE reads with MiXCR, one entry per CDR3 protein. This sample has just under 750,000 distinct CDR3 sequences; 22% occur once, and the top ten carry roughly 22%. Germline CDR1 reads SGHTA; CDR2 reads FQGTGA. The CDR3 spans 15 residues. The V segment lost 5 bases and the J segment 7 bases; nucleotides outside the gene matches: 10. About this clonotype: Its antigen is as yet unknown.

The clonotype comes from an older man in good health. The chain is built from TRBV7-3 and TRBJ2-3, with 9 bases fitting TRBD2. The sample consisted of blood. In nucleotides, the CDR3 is TGTGCCAGCAGCCCTGCGGGGGGGCTACTCTATACGCAGTATTTT. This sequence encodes CASSPAGGLLYTQYF.